This T cell receptor (beta chain) was identified in a study of response to subunit inactivated influenza vaccine. Study-wide findings and caveats: Seasonal influenza vaccination, on each occasion, was suggested by the authors to recruit few new T cells.

The V and J ends lost 6 bases and 5 bases, in that order; junction bases with no gene match: 8. Germline lookup yields CDR1 SNHLY and CDR2 FYNNEI. The CDR3 has 15 residues. TCRdb recomputed calls from the RT-PCR reads with MiXCR, one row per CDR3 protein. Among roughly 290,000 distinct CDR3 sequences listed, 21% were seen once. With respect to this clonotype: Its antigen is not identified.

J is TRBJ1-5 and V is TRBV2, with 9 bases lining up with TRBD1. This specimen consisted of PBMCs from blood, obtained 21 months after vaccination. The clonotype was recovered from a man aged 50 to 75 who received an inactivated influenza vaccine. CDR3: CASSEQTGGDQPQHF. In DNA, the CDR3 is TGTGCCAGCAGCGAGCAGACAGGGGGAGATCAGCCCCAGCATTTT.